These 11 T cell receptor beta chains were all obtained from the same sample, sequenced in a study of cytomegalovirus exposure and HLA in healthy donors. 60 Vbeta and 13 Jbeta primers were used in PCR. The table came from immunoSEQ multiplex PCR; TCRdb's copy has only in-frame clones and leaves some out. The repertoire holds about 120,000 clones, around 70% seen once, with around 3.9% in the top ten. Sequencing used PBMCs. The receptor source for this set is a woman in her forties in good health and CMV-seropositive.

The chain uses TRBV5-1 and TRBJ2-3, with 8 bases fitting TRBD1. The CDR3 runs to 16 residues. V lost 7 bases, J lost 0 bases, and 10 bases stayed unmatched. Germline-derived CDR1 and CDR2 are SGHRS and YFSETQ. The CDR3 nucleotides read TGCGCCAGCGGACGGACAGGGAACCCTAGCACAGATACGCAGTATTTT. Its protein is CASGRTGNPSTDTQYF.

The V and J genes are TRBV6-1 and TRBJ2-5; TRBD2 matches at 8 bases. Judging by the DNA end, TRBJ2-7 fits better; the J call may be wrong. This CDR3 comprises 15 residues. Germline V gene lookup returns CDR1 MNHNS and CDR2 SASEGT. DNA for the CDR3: TGTGCCAGCAAGGTACTAGCGGAGACCGCCTACGAGCAGTACTTC. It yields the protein CASKVLAETAYEQYF.

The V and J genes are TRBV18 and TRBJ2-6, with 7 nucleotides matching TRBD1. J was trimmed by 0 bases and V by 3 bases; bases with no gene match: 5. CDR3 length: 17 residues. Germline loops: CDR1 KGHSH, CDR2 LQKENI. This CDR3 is CASSPRQGGSGANVLTF. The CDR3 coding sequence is TGTGCCAGCTCACCCCGACAGGGTGGCTCTGGGGCCAACGTCCTGACTTTC. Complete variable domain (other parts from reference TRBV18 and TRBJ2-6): NAGVMQNPRHLVRRRGQEARLRCSPMKGHSHVYWYRQLPEEGLKFMVYLQKENIIDESGMPKERFSAEFPKEGPSILRIQQVVRGDSAAYFCASSPRQGGSGANVLTFGAGSRLTVL.

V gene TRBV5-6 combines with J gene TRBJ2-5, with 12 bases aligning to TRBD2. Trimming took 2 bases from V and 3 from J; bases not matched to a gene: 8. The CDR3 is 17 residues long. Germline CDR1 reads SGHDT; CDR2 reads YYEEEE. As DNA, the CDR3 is TGTGCCAGCAGCTTTACGGGACTAGCGGGTACAAAAGAGACCCAGTACTTC. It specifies CASSFTGLAGTKETQYF.

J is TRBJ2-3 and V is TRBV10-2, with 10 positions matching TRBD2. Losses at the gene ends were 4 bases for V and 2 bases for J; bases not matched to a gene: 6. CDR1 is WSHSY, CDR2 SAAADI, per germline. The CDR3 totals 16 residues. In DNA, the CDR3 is TGCGCCAGCAGTGGCCAGCGGGGGGGCACCACAGATACGCAGTATTTT. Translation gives CASSGQRGGTTDTQYF.

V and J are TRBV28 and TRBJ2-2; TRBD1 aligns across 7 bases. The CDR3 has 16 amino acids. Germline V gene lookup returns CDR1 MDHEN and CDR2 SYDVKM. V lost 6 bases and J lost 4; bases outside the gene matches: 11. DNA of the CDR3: TGTGCCAGCAGCTACTTCCTGGGACAGCCCACCGGGGAGCTGTTTTTT. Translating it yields CASSYFLGQPTGELFF.

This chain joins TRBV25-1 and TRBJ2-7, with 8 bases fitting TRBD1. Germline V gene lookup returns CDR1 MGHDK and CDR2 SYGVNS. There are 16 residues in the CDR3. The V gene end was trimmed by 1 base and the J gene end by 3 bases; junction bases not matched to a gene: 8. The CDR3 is CASSEWGSGGFYEQYF. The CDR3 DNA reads TGTGCCAGCAGTGAATGGGGGTCAGGGGGCTTCTACGAGCAGTACTTC.

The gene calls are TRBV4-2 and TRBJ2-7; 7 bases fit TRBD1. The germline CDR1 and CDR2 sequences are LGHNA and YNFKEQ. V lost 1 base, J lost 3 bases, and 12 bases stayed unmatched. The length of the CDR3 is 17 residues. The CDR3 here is CASSQVRTTGNHYEQYF. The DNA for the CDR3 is TGTGCCAGCAGCCAAGTACGTACGACAGGGAACCACTACGAGCAGTACTTC.

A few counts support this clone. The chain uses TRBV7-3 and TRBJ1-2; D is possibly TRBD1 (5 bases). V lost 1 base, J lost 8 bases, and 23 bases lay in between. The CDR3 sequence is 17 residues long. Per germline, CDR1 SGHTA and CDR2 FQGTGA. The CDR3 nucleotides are TGTGCCAGCAGCTTAAGTCGCGGCGGGGCCGCCAGGGACGGCTACACCTTC. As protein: CASSLSRGGAARDGYTF.

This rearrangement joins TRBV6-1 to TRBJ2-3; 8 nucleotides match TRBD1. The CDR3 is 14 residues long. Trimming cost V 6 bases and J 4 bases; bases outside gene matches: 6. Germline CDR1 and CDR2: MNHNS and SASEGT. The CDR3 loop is CASRQTGVSDTQYF. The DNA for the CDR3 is TGTGCCAGCAGGCAGACAGGGGTTTCAGATACGCAGTATTTT.

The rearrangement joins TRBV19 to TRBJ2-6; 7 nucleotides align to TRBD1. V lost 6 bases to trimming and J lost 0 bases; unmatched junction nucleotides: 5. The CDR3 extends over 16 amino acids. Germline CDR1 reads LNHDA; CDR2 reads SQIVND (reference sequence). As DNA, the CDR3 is TGTGCCAGTAGCACGGGACAGACCTCTGGGGCCAACGTCCTGACTTTC. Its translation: CASSTGQTSGANVLTF.